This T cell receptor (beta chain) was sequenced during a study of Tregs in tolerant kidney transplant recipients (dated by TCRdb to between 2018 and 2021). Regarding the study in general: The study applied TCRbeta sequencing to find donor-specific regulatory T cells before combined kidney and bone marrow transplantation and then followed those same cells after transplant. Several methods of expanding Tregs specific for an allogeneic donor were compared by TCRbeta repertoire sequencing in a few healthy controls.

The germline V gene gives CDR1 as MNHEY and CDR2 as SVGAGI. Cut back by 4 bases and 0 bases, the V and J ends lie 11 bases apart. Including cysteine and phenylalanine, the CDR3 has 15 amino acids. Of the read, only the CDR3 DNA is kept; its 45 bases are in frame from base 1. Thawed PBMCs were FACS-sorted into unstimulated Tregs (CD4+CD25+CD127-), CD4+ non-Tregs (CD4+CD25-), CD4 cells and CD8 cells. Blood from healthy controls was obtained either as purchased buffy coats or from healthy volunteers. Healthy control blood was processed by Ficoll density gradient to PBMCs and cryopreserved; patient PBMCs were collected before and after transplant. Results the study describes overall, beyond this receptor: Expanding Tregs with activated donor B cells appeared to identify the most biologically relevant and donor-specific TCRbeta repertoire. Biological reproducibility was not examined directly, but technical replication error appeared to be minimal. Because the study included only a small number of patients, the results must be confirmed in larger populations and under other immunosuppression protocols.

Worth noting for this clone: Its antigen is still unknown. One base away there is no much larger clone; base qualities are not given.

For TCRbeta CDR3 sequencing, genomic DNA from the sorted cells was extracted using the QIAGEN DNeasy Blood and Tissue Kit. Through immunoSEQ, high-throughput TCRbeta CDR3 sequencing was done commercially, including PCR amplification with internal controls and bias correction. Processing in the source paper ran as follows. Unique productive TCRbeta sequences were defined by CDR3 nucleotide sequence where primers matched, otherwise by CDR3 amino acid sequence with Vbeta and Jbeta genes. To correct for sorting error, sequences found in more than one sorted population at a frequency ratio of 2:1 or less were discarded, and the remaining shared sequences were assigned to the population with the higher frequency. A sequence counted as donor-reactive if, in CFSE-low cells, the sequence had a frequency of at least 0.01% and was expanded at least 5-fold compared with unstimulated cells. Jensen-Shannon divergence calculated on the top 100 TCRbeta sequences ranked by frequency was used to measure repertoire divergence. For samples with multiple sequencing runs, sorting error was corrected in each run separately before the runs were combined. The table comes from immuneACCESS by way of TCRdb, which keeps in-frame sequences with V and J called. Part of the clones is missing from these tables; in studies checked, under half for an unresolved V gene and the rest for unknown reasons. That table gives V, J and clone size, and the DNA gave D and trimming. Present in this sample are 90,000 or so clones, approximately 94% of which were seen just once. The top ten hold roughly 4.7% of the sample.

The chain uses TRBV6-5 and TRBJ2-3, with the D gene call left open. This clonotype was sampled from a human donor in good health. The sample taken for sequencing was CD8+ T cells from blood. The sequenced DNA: TGTGCCAGCAGTTCCGAGGACGGAAGCACAGATACGCAGTATTTT. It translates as CASSSEDGSTDTQYF.